The 18 T cell receptor beta chains reported below all come from one sample, sequenced in a study of T cells in narcolepsy. Assay used: immunoSEQ multiplex PCR; TCRdb lists only in-frame clones, some missing. The sample carries under 11,000 clones, 70% recorded once. The material sequenced was CD45RA- memory CD8+ T cells from PBMCs. These receptors all come from a human donor with narcolepsy.

The sample holds a few counts of this clone. J is TRBJ1-3 and V is TRBV2; D unresolved. V was shortened by 0 bases and J by 4 bases, with 4 bases between the two germline ends. The CDR3 extends over 13 amino acids. Germline CDR1 reads SNHLY; CDR2 reads FYNNEI. The CDR3 DNA follows: TGTGCCAGCAGTGAAGCTTGGGGAAACACCATATATTTT. It encodes CASSEAWGNTIYF.

The chain's CDR3 is CASSPLRDRGNEQFF. The CDR3 nucleotides are TGTGCCAGCTCACCCCTCCGGGACAGGGGCAATGAGCAGTTCTTC. The V call is TRBV18, the J call TRBJ2-1; TRBD1 matches 10 bases. With V trimmed by 3 bases and J by 6 bases, 5 bases remained unmatched. From germline, CDR1 is KGHSH and CDR2 LQKENI. CDR3 size: 15 residues.

This clone was observed a few times. The rearrangement uses TRBV6-1 and TRBJ2-7; no clear D gene. The CDR3 runs 15 residues. Germline V CDR1 and CDR2: MNHNS, SASEGT. Trimming took 0 bases from V and 1 from J, leaving 10 bases between them. The DNA of the CDR3 is TGTGCCAGCAGTGAAGCCCCGGAGAGGTCCTACGAGCAGTACTTC. Its translation: CASSEAPERSYEQYF.

In its sample, this clone was seen a few times. The genes are TRBV7-9 and TRBJ2-4, with TRBD2 matching over 9 bases. J was trimmed by 0 bases and V by 4 bases; bases with no gene match: 1. Germline V gene sequence: CDR1 SEHNR, CDR2 FQNEAQ (reference sequence). This CDR3 is 15 amino acids long. The CDR3 nucleotides are TGTGCCAGCAGCTCTAGCGGGATAGCCAAAAACATTCAGTACTTC. It specifies CASSSSGIAKNIQYF. Full variable domain (outside the CDR3, taken from reference TRBV7-9 and TRBJ2-4): DTGVSQNPRHKITKRGQNVTFRCDPISEHNRLYWYRQTLGQGPEFLTYFQNEAQLEKSRLLSDRFSAERPKGSFSTLEIQRTEQGDSAMYLCASSSSGIAKNIQYFGAGTRLSVL.

The genes are TRBV6-4 and TRBJ2-1; the match to TRBD1 covers 11 bases. The CDR3 has 15 amino acids. Germline-derived CDR1 and CDR2 are MRHNA and SNTAGT. After removal of 0 bases from V and 7 bases from J, the junction contained 2 bases not matched to a gene. In nucleotides, the CDR3 is TGTGCCAGCAGTGACTCGGGACAGGGGGGTAATGAGCAGTTCTTC. Protein product: CASSDSGQGGNEQFF.

The chain couples TRBV19 to TRBJ1-3; weak D call: TRBD1 (5 bases). The V and J ends lost 4 bases and 8 bases respectively, with 12 bases between them. CDR1 is LNHDA, CDR2 SQIVND, per germline (reference sequence). The CDR3 contains 13 residues. CDR3 loop: CASSRGETDTIYF. The CDR3 bases are TGTGCCAGTAGTAGGGGGGAAACGGACACCATATATTTT. The full variable domain, with the rest looked up from reference TRBV19 and TRBJ1-3, is DGGITQSPKYLFRKEGQNVTLSCEQNLNHDAMYWYRQDPGQGLRLIYYSQIVNDFQKGDIAEGYSVSREKKESFPLTVTSAQKNPTAFYLCASSRGETDTIYFGEGSWLTVV.

The table lists this clone with a few counts. The genes are TRBV4-1 and TRBJ2-1, with D unclear. The V and J ends lost 4 bases and 0 bases respectively, with 7 bases between them. Germline V gives CDR1 MGHRA, CDR2 YSYEKL. This CDR3 is built from 14 residues. Written as DNA, the CDR3 is TGCGCCAGCAGCCCGTGGAGCTCCTACAATGAGCAGTTCTTC. As protein: CASSPWSSYNEQFF.

The genes are TRBV6-1 and TRBJ2-1, with 12 bases identical to TRBD2. The CDR3 extends over 16 amino acids. The V gene end was trimmed by 2 bases and the J gene end by 5 bases; junction bases not matched to a gene: 4. The V gene's germline CDR1 is MNHNS and CDR2 SASEGT. The DNA for the CDR3 is TGTGCCAGCAGTGAACTAGCGGGAGGGGGAAACAATGAGCAGTTCTTC. As protein: CASSELAGGGNNEQFF.

In this sample, this clone is medium-sized (0.01 to 0.1%). The rearrangement joins TRBV19 to TRBJ1-1; a possible D gene is TRBD1 (5 bases). Germline V gene data show CDR1 as LNHDA and CDR2 as SQIVND (reference sequence). The V and J ends lost 4 bases and 8 bases respectively, with 14 bases between them. The CDR3 runs 13 residues. The CDR3, as DNA: TGTGCCAGTAGTACGTCCTGGTGGGGGGAAGCTTTCTTT. As protein: CASSTSWWGEAFF.

This clone was seen a few times. DNA of the CDR3: TGTGCCAGCAGCCACAACGTACTGGGCACCGGGGAGCTGTTTTTT. Translating gives CASSHNVLGTGELFF. The chain has TRBV7-6 and TRBJ2-2; D is unresolved. Germline V gene sequence: CDR1 SGHVS, CDR2 FNYEAQ. The CDR3 is 15 residues long. Trimming removed 5 bases at V and 4 bases at J, with 14 bases between.

The chain employs TRBV9 and TRBJ2-1; D is ambiguous. Germline V CDR1 and CDR2: SGDLS, YYNGEE. This CDR3 contains 11 residues. With 3 bases removed from V and 10 bases from J, the gap between germline ends came to 8 bases. CDR3 nucleotides: TGTGCCAGCAGCGCAGACGAGGAGCAGTTCTTC. It is translated as CASSADEEQFF.

This chain links TRBV11-2 with TRBJ2-7; no reliable D call. Per germline, CDR1 SGHAT and CDR2 FQNNGV. CDR3 length equals 13 residues. V lost 1 base and J lost 5, with 9 bases in between. CDR3 bases: TGTGCCAGCAGCTTAGGGCTCCACAACGAGCAGTACTTC. It specifies CASSLGLHNEQYF.

The chain uses TRBV9 and TRBJ2-1, with 10 bases that match TRBD2. With 7 bases clipped from V and 3 bases from J, the junction kept 7 bases outside the gene matches. This CDR3 region has 15 residues. The germline CDR1 and CDR2 sequences are SGDLS and YYNGEE. CDR3 protein: CASSPIAGGYNEQFF. Here the CDR3 DNA reads TGTGCCAGCTCTCCTATAGCGGGGGGCTACAATGAGCAGTTCTTC.

The rearrangement joins TRBV10-3 to TRBJ2-1, with TRBD2 matching 8 bases. The V and J ends lost 10 bases and 0 bases, in that order; junction bases with no gene match: 8. Germline lookup yields CDR1 ENHRY and CDR2 SYGVKD. This CDR3 has 15 residues. The CDR3 DNA reads TGTGCCACCCAAACTAGCGGCAGCTCCTACAATGAGCAGTTCTTC. It yields the protein CATQTSGSSYNEQFF.

This clone was detected only a few times. The gene calls are TRBV4-2 and TRBJ2-3, with 8 bases aligning to TRBD2. The V gene's germline CDR1 is LGHNA and CDR2 YNFKEQ. V shed 0 bases, J shed 0 bases, and the junction held 11 bases outside the gene matches. The CDR3 sequence is 19 residues long. CDR3 residues: CASSQDKGAGAYSTDTQYF. CDR3 bases: TGTGCCAGCAGCCAAGATAAAGGAGCGGGGGCCTATAGCACAGATACGCAGTATTTT.

The sample holds one count of this clone. The chain couples TRBV14 to TRBJ2-7; no definite D call. The V gene's germline CDR1 is SGHDN and CDR2 FVKESK. The length of the CDR3 is 13 residues. V was trimmed by 5 bases and J by 0 bases, leaving 8 bases between them. The DNA of the CDR3 is TGTGCCAGCAGCGAATTGAGCTCCTACGAGCAGTACTTC. It is translated as CASSELSSYEQYF.

The V and J genes are TRBV7-9 and TRBJ2-7, with D hard to call. V was trimmed by 4 bases and J by 4 bases, leaving 17 bases between them. The CDR3 sequence is 15 residues long. CDR1 is SEHNR, CDR2 FQNEAQ, per germline (reference sequence). CDR3 in amino acids: CASSSTSDPGYEQYF. CDR3 coding DNA: TGTGCCAGCAGCTCCACGAGTGATCCAGGATACGAGCAGTACTTC.

This clone was seen a single time. V gene TRBV7-9 combines with J gene TRBJ2-1; D is possibly TRBD1 or TRBD2 (6 bases each). Germline CDR1 and CDR2: SEHNR and FQNEAQ (reference sequence). The CDR3 is 16 amino acids. Trimming left V 4 bases short and J 10 bases short, with 23 bases between. CDR3 protein: CASSSPKSNGGGEQFF. In nucleotides, the CDR3 is TGTGCCAGCAGCTCCCCCAAAAGTAACGGGGGCGGGGAGCAGTTCTTC.